Listed below are T cell receptor beta chains from one sample, sequenced in a study of blood T cell repertoires in COVID-19. TCRdb's table, derived via immunoSEQ multiplex PCR, lists solely in-frame clones and lacks some. The data hold approximately 240,000 clones, with roughly 80% observed a single time. Sequencing was carried out using PBMCs or T cells enriched from blood (not recorded which). These receptors were collected from a middle-aged woman with acute COVID-19. Both conserved end residues are part of each CDR3. The D gene is left open where the match is weak. Part of the rows lack a size; the others show once, few, many or a class for expanded clones.

v_call: TRBV19; j_call: TRBJ1-1; d_call: TRBD1; clone_size: .; cdr3_aa: CASSIPSDRGQTEAFF; cdr3_nt: TGTGCCAGTAGTATTCCCTCCGACAGGGGTCAAACTGAAGCTTTCTTT
v_call: TRBV18; j_call: TRBJ1-2; d_call: TRBD1; clone_size: .; cdr3_aa: CASSQTGTDLYGYTF; cdr3_nt: TGTGCCAGCTCCCAGACCGGGACAGACTTATATGGCTACACCTTC
v_call: TRBV18; j_call: TRBJ1-2; d_call: TRBD1; clone_size: .; cdr3_aa: CASSPVSATGTGIEYGYTF; cdr3_nt: TGTGCCAGCTCACCGGTTTCGGCGACCGGGACAGGGATAGAGTATGGCTACACCTTC
v_call: TRBV7-2; j_call: TRBJ2-5; d_call: TRBD2; clone_size: .; cdr3_aa: CASSSRGSGVFQETQYF; cdr3_nt: TGTGCCAGCAGCTCCCGTGGGAGCGGGGTATTCCAAGAGACCCAGTACTTC
v_call: TRBV4-3; j_call: TRBJ1-3; d_call: .; clone_size: .; cdr3_aa: CASSQEIRGSGNTIYF; cdr3_nt: TGCGCCAGCAGCCAAGAAATACGCGGCTCTGGAAACACCATATATTTT
v_call: TRBV7-8; j_call: TRBJ1-5; d_call: .; clone_size: .; cdr3_aa: CASSPRTAKLRGNQPQHF; cdr3_nt: TGTGCCAGCAGCCCCCGGACAGCCAAATTAAGGGGCAATCAGCCCCAGCATTTT
v_call: TRBV4-2; j_call: TRBJ1-1; d_call: .; clone_size: .; cdr3_aa: CASSQRGPGQTNTEAFF; cdr3_nt: TGTGCCAGCAGCCAACGAGGCCCGGGACAAACGAACACTGAAGCTTTCTTT
v_call: TRBV27; j_call: TRBJ2-5; d_call: .; clone_size: .; cdr3_aa: CASSWRDQETQYF; cdr3_nt: TGTGCCAGCAGTTGGCGGGACCAAGAGACCCAGTACTTC
v_call: TRBV27; j_call: TRBJ1-2; d_call: TRBD1; clone_size: .; cdr3_aa: CASSLGGTGVYGYTF; cdr3_nt: TGTGCCAGCAGCCTAGGGGGGACAGGGGTTTATGGCTACACCTTC
v_call: TRBV5-4; j_call: TRBJ2-2; d_call: .; clone_size: .; cdr3_aa: CASSLEAGNTGELFF; cdr3_nt: TGTGCCAGCAGCTTGGAGGCAGGGAACACCGGGGAGCTGTTTTTT
v_call: TRBV19; j_call: TRBJ1-5; d_call: .; clone_size: .; cdr3_aa: CASSRRTPGDQPQHF; cdr3_nt: TGTGCCAGTAGCAGACGGACGCCGGGAGATCAGCCCCAGCATTTT
v_call: TRBV7-9; j_call: TRBJ2-6; d_call: .; clone_size: .; cdr3_aa: CASEGVPGANVLTF; cdr3_nt: TGTGCCAGCGAGGGGGTTCCAGGGGCCAACGTCCTGACTTTC
v_call: TRBV19; j_call: TRBJ1-1; d_call: .; clone_size: .; cdr3_aa: CASSISGRNTEAFF; cdr3_nt: TGTGCCAGTAGTATATCAGGTAGGAACACTGAAGCTTTCTTT
v_call: TRBV7-3; j_call: TRBJ2-1; d_call: TRBD2; clone_size: .; cdr3_aa: CASSLGLALVNEQFF; cdr3_nt: TGTGCCAGCAGCTTAGGACTAGCGCTTGTTAATGAGCAGTTCTTC
v_call: TRBV30; j_call: TRBJ1-5; d_call: .; clone_size: .; cdr3_aa: CAWDTGYSNQPQHF; cdr3_nt: TGTGCCTGGGACACAGGGTATAGCAATCAGCCCCAGCATTTT
v_call: TRBV3-1/TRBV3-2; j_call: TRBJ2-7; d_call: .; clone_size: .; cdr3_aa: CASSQGQAVYYEQYF; cdr3_nt: TGTGCCAGCAGCCAAGGACAGGCGGTCTACTACGAGCAGTACTTC
v_call: TRBV14; j_call: TRBJ2-7; d_call: TRBD1; clone_size: .; cdr3_aa: CASSLGQGLYEQYF; cdr3_nt: TGTGCCAGCAGCCTGGGACAGGGCCTTTACGAGCAGTACTTC
v_call: TRBV18; j_call: TRBJ2-4; d_call: .; clone_size: once; cdr3_aa: CASSTRDIQYF; cdr3_nt: TGTGCCAGCTCCACCAGGGACATTCAGTACTTC
v_call: TRBV2; j_call: TRBJ1-1; d_call: TRBD1; clone_size: .; cdr3_aa: CASRLSDRGTEAFF; cdr3_nt: TGTGCCAGCAGATTATCGGACAGGGGGACTGAAGCTTTCTTT
v_call: TRBV11-2; j_call: TRBJ2-7; d_call: .; clone_size: .; cdr3_aa: CASSLGRGTYEQYF; cdr3_nt: TGTGCCAGCAGCTTGGGTCGGGGGACCTACGAGCAGTACTTC
v_call: TRBV6-5; j_call: TRBJ2-5; d_call: TRBD2; clone_size: .; cdr3_aa: CASRTSGMGTQYF; cdr3_nt: TGTGCCAGCAGGACTAGCGGGATGGGGACCCAGTACTTC
v_call: TRBV18; j_call: TRBJ2-7; d_call: TRBD1; clone_size: .; cdr3_aa: CASSPNRDRVEQYF; cdr3_nt: TGTGCCAGCTCACCCAACCGGGACAGGGTCGAGCAGTACTTC
v_call: TRBV3-1/TRBV3-2; j_call: TRBJ2-7; d_call: .; clone_size: .; cdr3_aa: CASSLRGGPAYEQYF; cdr3_nt: TGTGCCAGCAGCCTTAGGGGGGGTCCAGCCTACGAGCAGTACTTC
v_call: TRBV12-3/TRBV12-4; j_call: TRBJ1-2; d_call: TRBD1; clone_size: .; cdr3_aa: CASSSRQGHGYTF; cdr3_nt: TGTGCCAGCAGTTCCCGACAGGGCCATGGCTACACCTTC
v_call: TRBV9; j_call: TRBJ1-3; d_call: .; clone_size: .; cdr3_aa: CASSDRDSGNTIYF; cdr3_nt: TGTGCCAGCAGCGACAGGGACTCTGGAAACACCATATATTTT
v_call: TRBV29-1; j_call: TRBJ2-5; d_call: TRBD1; clone_size: .; cdr3_aa: CSVVTQGETQYF; cdr3_nt: TGCAGCGTTGTCACACAGGGGGAGACCCAGTACTTC
v_call: TRBV16; j_call: TRBJ2-7; d_call: TRBD2; clone_size: .; cdr3_aa: CASSPRLGKGGSYEQYF; cdr3_nt: TGTGCCAGCAGCCCCCGTCTCGGGAAGGGAGGGTCCTACGAGCAGTACTTC
v_call: TRBV2; j_call: TRBJ1-2; d_call: TRBD1; clone_size: .; cdr3_aa: CASNDRDTMGYTF; cdr3_nt: TGTGCCAGCAACGACAGGGACACTATGGGCTACACCTTC
v_call: TRBV28; j_call: TRBJ2-3; d_call: .; clone_size: many; cdr3_aa: CARVYSGEIEDTQYF; cdr3_nt: TGTGCCAGGGTGTACAGCGGTGAAATTGAGGATACGCAGTATTTT
v_call: TRBV28; j_call: TRBJ2-7; d_call: .; clone_size: .; cdr3_aa: CASSMPRGSGTSSYEQYF; cdr3_nt: TGTGCCAGCAGTATGCCCCGAGGTAGCGGTACCTCCTCCTACGAGCAGTACTTC
v_call: TRBV13; j_call: TRBJ2-1; d_call: .; clone_size: .; cdr3_aa: CASSPGVRYNEQFF; cdr3_nt: TGTGCCAGCAGCCCGGGAGTTAGGTACAATGAGCAGTTCTTC
v_call: TRBV4-1; j_call: TRBJ2-3; d_call: TRBD2; clone_size: once; cdr3_aa: CASSQAGTKGDTQYF; cdr3_nt: TGCGCCAGCAGCCAAGCAGGGACTAAGGGAGATACGCAGTATTTT
v_call: TRBV27; j_call: TRBJ2-7; d_call: TRBD1; clone_size: .; cdr3_aa: CASGNRGLVHQQYF; cdr3_nt: TGTGCCAGCGGTAACAGGGGGTTGGTCCATCAGCAGTACTTC
v_call: TRBV28; j_call: TRBJ1-6; d_call: TRBD1; clone_size: .; cdr3_aa: CASSITQGDSSPLHF; cdr3_nt: TGTGCCAGCAGTATAACCCAGGGGGATAGTTCACCCCTCCACTTT
v_call: TRBV6-6; j_call: TRBJ2-2; d_call: TRBD1; clone_size: .; cdr3_aa: CASSNRGRTTGELFF; cdr3_nt: TGTGCCAGCAGTAACAGGGGGCGAACAACCGGGGAGCTGTTTTTT
v_call: TRBV4-3; j_call: TRBJ2-1; d_call: TRBD2; clone_size: .; cdr3_aa: CASSQGTSVSNEQFF; cdr3_nt: TGCGCCAGCAGCCAAGGGACTAGCGTTAGCAATGAGCAGTTCTTC
v_call: TRBV5-1; j_call: TRBJ2-5; d_call: .; clone_size: .; cdr3_aa: CASSFTATAGETQYF; cdr3_nt: TGCGCCAGCAGCTTTACAGCCACAGCAGGAGAGACCCAGTACTTC